What follows are 30 T cell receptor beta chains derived from one specimen sequenced in a study of T-cell reconstitution after alpha-beta-depleted transplantation in children. Using unique molecular identifiers, the investigators prepared the TCRbeta library. Each CDR3 protein is one row after TCRdb ran MiXCR on the PCR reads. Among about 230,000 distinct CDR3 sequences, 9.7% were seen once, and the ten largest hold about 5.4%. The sample in question was PBMCs from the stem cell graft donor, obtained from the stem cell graft. Receptors were obtained from a human donor who donated a stem cell graft to a child with SCID.

This clonotype showed up many times. This sequence joins TRBV20-1 and TRBJ1-5; no clear D gene. The ends were cut back, 0 bases at V and 2 bases at J, with 14 bases in the middle. The CDR3 spans 16 residues. CDR1 and CDR2 from the germline V gene are DFQATT and SNEGSKA (reference sequence). CDR3 bases: TGCAGTGCTAGAGATCACATAGGAGGAGGCAATCAGCCCCAGCATTTT. Translation gives CSARDHIGGGNQPQHF.

This clonotype was picked up many times. The chain links TRBV7-9 to TRBJ1-1, with D uncertain. The germline V gene has CDR1 SEHNR and CDR2 FQNEAQ (reference sequence). Between the trimmed V and J ends, which lost 1 base and 7 bases, there was a span of 7 bases. This CDR3 region has 12 residues. This CDR3 reads CASSLVRFEAFF. CDR3 bases: TGTGCCAGCAGCTTAGTGCGGTTTGAAGCTTTCTTT. Drawing the rest from reference TRBV7-9 and TRBJ1-1, the complete variable domain is DTGVSQNPRHKITKRGQNVTFRCDPISEHNRLYWYRQTLGQGPEFLTYFQNEAQLEKSRLLSDRFSAERPKGSFSTLEIQRTEQGDSAMYLCASSLVRFEAFFGQGTRLTVV.

This clonotype was counted at least ten times. The chain has TRBV20-1 and TRBJ2-4; D is ambiguous. Trimming pared 5 bases from V and 2 bases from J, leaving 13 bases between. CDR3 length equals 14 residues. Germline CDR1 and CDR2: DFQATT and SNEGSKA (reference sequence). The DNA for the CDR3 is TGCAGTGCTCCCCTCGGAGAATCCAAAAACATTCAGTACTTC. Translating gives CSAPLGESKNIQYF.

The chain joins TRBV5-1 to TRBJ2-7; 9 bases line up with TRBD1. The CDR3 length is 15 residues. The germline V gene encodes CDR1 SGHRS and CDR2 YFSETQ. J gave up 3 bases and V 4 bases, and 8 bases lay outside the gene matches. CDR3 in DNA: TGCGCCAGCAGCCGGGGACAGGGAGGCGACTACGAGCAGTACTTC. Translated: CASSRGQGGDYEQYF.

Ten or more counts support this clonotype. The chain is built from TRBV7-8 and TRBJ1-1; D remains unclear. Trimming stripped 11 bases from V and 6 bases from J, with 16 bases between. Germline CDR1 reads SGHVS; CDR2 reads FQNEAQ. This CDR3 comprises 12 residues. This CDR3 reads CAPEEGVAEAFF. DNA for the CDR3: TGTGCCCCTGAGGAGGGCGTCGCTGAAGCTTTCTTT.

This clonotype was seen many times. The chain carries TRBV4-3 and TRBJ2-1, with 10 bases aligning to TRBD2. The CDR3 covers 18 residues. Per the germline V gene, CDR1 is LGHNA and CDR2 is YSLEER. V shed 1 base and J 2 bases; nucleotides not matched to a gene: 8. The CDR3 region is CASSQALLAGLTYNEQFF. The CDR3 region has the DNA TGCGCCAGCAGCCAAGCCCTACTAGCGGGGTTGACCTACAATGAGCAGTTCTTC.

This clonotype was observed at least ten times. The chain carries TRBV27 and TRBJ1-2; 7 positions match TRBD1. From germline, CDR1 is MNHEY and CDR2 SMNVEV (reference sequence). The CDR3 is 15 amino acids. With 6 bases clipped from V and 4 bases from J, the junction kept 11 bases outside the gene matches. CDR3 DNA sequence: TGTGCCAGCAGAATACATGGAGGGGGCGGCTATGGCTACACCTTC. Protein product: CASRIHGGGGYGYTF.

For this clonotype: Its ends do not fully match the called genes, so a read error is possible. The rearrangement joins TRBV20-1 to TRBJ2-7, with 10 bases lining up with TRBD2. This CDR3 spans 17 amino acids. Germline loops: CDR1 DFQATT, CDR2 SNEGSKA (reference sequence). CDR3 nucleotides: TGCTGTGCTAGAGATCTAGGTGTTAAACTAGCGGGGACTGAGCAGTACTTC. Protein sequence: CCARDLGVKLAGTEQYF.

On this clonotype: Since a much larger clone is just one base distant, this may be a read error. The chain has TRBV3-1 and TRBJ1-1, with a tentative D call TRBD1 (6 bases). The CDR3 has 18 residues. Germline loops: CDR1 LGHDT, CDR2 YNNKEL (reference sequence). Written as DNA, the CDR3 is TGTGCCTGCAGTTTAACCCGCTCCCGCAGGGGCGAGAACACTGAAGCTTTCTTT. Protein sequence: CACSLTRSRRGENTEAFF. Looking up the rest from reference TRBV3-1 and TRBJ1-1 gives the full variable domain: DTAVSQTPKYLVTQMGNDKSIKCEQNLGHDTMYWYKQDSKKFLKIMFSYNNKELIINETVPNRFSPKSPDKAHLNLHINSLELGDSAVYFCACSLTRSRRGENTEAFFGQGTRLTVV.

Ten or more counts support this clonotype. The V call is TRBV15, the J call TRBJ2-2; tentatively, D is TRBD1 (6 bases). The ends were cut back, 0 bases at V and 0 bases at J, with 11 bases in the middle. The CDR3 contains 17 residues. CDR1 is LNHNV, CDR2 YYDKDF, per germline (reference sequence). In DNA, the CDR3 is TGTGCCACCAGCAGAGATACGGGACATACGAACACCGGGGAGCTGTTTTTT. This encodes CATSRDTGHTNTGELFF.

This clonotype came up many times. V usage is TRBV12-3 or TRBV12-4 and J usage is TRBJ1-1, with D maybe TRBD1 (5 bases). The CDR3 has 15 amino acids. V lost 3 bases, J lost 5 bases, and 16 bases lay in between. CDR3 bases: TGTGCCAGCAGTTTGAATCCCGGGACGCAGACTGAAGCTTTCTTT. Translating gives CASSLNPGTQTEAFF.

This clonotype was seen repeatedly, ten times or more. This sequence joins TRBV29-1 and TRBJ2-2, with 8 bases lining up with TRBD1. The germline gives CDR1 SQVTM, CDR2 ANQGSEA. The CDR3 consists of 14 residues. Trimming took 5 bases from V and 7 from J; bases not matched to a gene: 9. CDR3 in amino acids: CSVLDRGRDGELFF. The DNA of the CDR3 is TGCAGCGTTCTTGACAGGGGAAGGGACGGGGAGCTGTTTTTT.

In this sample, this clonotype turned up many times. V gene TRBV12-3 or TRBV12-4 combines with J gene TRBJ2-7; no clear D. Trimming shortened V by 1 base and J by 4 bases, and 11 bases separated the two germline ends. This CDR3 region has 14 residues. Written as DNA, the CDR3 is TGTGCCAGCAGTTTAGGAGTCGATCGTTACGAGCAGTACTTC. This codes for CASSLGVDRYEQYF.

In this sample, this clonotype turned up many times. This chain joins TRBV3-1 and TRBJ2-1; D gene unclear. Germline CDR1 is LGHDT and CDR2 is YNNKEL (reference sequence). The ends were cut back, 1 base at V and 5 bases at J, with 15 bases in the middle. The CDR3 is 16 amino acids. This chain's CDR3 is CASSQGLGSNDNEQFF. CDR3 DNA sequence: TGTGCCAGCAGCCAAGGTTTGGGGTCGAACGACAATGAGCAGTTCTTC.

This clonotype has only a few counts. A read error may explain this, as a much larger clone is one base away. The gene calls are TRBV3-1 and TRBJ2-1; D not resolved. The germline V gene has CDR1 LGHDT and CDR2 YNNKEL (reference sequence). The length of the CDR3 is 15 residues. The CDR3 region has the DNA TGTGCCACCAGCCCAACCAATCTAATCTACAATGAGCAGTTCTTC. Its protein product is CATSPTNLIYNEQFF.

This clonotype was observed many times. The chain is built from TRBV18 and TRBJ2-1; 10 positions agree with TRBD2. The V segment lost 4 bases and the J segment 5 bases; nucleotides outside the gene matches: 5. CDR1 and CDR2 (germline): KGHSH, LQKENI. The CDR3 is made up of 15 amino acids. The CDR3 DNA reads TGTGCCAGCTCACGGGCTAGCGGGGGAAACAATGAGCAGTTCTTC. This codes for CASSRASGGNNEQFF.

The sample holds many counts of this clonotype. The J gene is TRBJ1-2, the V gene TRBV5-1; D is perhaps TRBD1 (5 bases). The length of the CDR3 is 17 residues. The germline V and J ends were trimmed by 1 base and 2 bases, with 18 bases remaining between them. Germline lookup yields CDR1 SGHRS and CDR2 YFSETQ. CDR3 nucleotides: TGCGCCAGCAGCTTGCTTTTCCGGGGGGATACCAACTATGGCTACACCTTC. The encoded protein is CASSLLFRGDTNYGYTF.

This clonotype was detected many times. The chain combines TRBV5-6 with TRBJ1-4, with 9 bases identical to TRBD1. The CDR3 runs 16 residues. Trimming at V came to 0 bases and at J to 6 bases, leaving 6 bases not matched to a gene. Per germline, CDR1 SGHDT and CDR2 YYEEEE. In DNA, the CDR3 is TGTGCCAGCAGCTTGGCCCCCGGGACAGGGTATGAAAAACTGTTTTTT. Encoded protein: CASSLAPGTGYEKLFF.

At least ten counts were recorded for this clonotype. The chain links TRBV5-1 to TRBJ2-5; no reliable D call. The CDR3 is 13 residues long. V shed 4 bases and J shed 5 bases, with 12 bases lying between them. The germline V gene encodes CDR1 SGHRS and CDR2 YFSETQ. CDR3 loop: CASSPSSFETQYF. The CDR3 DNA is TGCGCCAGCAGCCCCAGTAGTTTCGAGACCCAGTACTTC.

This clonotype appeared many times. This chain links TRBV2 with TRBJ2-3; 15 nucleotides line up with TRBD2. Germline CDR1 SNHLY, CDR2 FYNNEI. Trimming took 8 bases from V and 1 from J; bases not matched to a gene: 4. The CDR3 contains 16 residues. The CDR3 bases are TGTGCCAGCGAGGGACTAGCGGGGGGCCGCACAGATACGCAGTATTTT. This sequence encodes CASEGLAGGRTDTQYF.

This clonotype was recorded many times. The chain joins TRBV11-2 to TRBJ2-3, with 14 bases lining up with TRBD2. Trimming removed 5 bases from V and 11 bases from J; junction bases left unmatched: 9. CDR3 length: 15 amino acids. Germline V lookup: CDR1 SGHAT, CDR2 FQNNGV. DNA for the CDR3: TGTGCCAGCAGCCCCCGACTAGCGGGGGGGCACGAGCAGTATTTT. As protein: CASSPRLAGGHEQYF.

In this sample, this clonotype turned up many times. The chain recombines TRBV11-3 with TRBJ2-7, with D possibly matching TRBD2 (7 bases). The CDR3 loop spans 16 amino acids. Germline CDR1 SGHNT, CDR2 YENEEA. V lost 4 bases to trimming and J lost 7 bases, with 23 bases between them. Here the CDR3 reads CASSSSNLGGLDEQYF. The CDR3 nucleotides are TGTGCCAGCAGCTCATCAAATCTCGGGGGGCTCGATGAGCAGTACTTC.

This clonotype was counted a few times. The V and J genes are TRBV20-1 and TRBJ2-5; D remains ambiguous. CDR3 length: 15 amino acids. Trimming shortened V by 5 bases and J by 0 bases, and 16 bases separated the two germline ends. CDR1 DFQATT and CDR2 SNEGSKA come from the germline V gene (reference sequence). The CDR3 DNA reads TGCAGTGCTCTGCCCGGGCATGAGCACCAAGAGACCCAGTACTTC. This gives the protein CSALPGHEHQETQYF.

This clonotype has at least ten counts. The V call is TRBV2, the J call TRBJ2-2; the D gene could be TRBD1 or TRBD2 (5 bases each). With 7 bases removed from V and 3 bases from J, the gap between germline ends came to 27 bases. CDR1 and CDR2 (germline): SNHLY, FYNNEI. This CDR3 has 19 residues. CDR3 bases: TGTGCCAGCACCAACGGAGGAACGAAGGGGTCTCGGGACACCGGGGAGCTGTTTTTT. Its translation: CASTNGGTKGSRDTGELFF.

Many counts were recorded for this clonotype. The chain has TRBV20-1 and TRBJ1-5, with TRBD1 identical over 8 bases. The V gene end was trimmed by 3 bases and the J gene end by 3 bases; junction bases not matched to a gene: 4. This CDR3 region has 14 residues. Germline V CDR1 and CDR2: DFQATT, SNEGSKA (reference sequence). CDR3 nucleotides: TGCAGTGCTAGTCGGACAGGGCTCAATCAGCCCCAGCATTTT. Its protein product is CSASRTGLNQPQHF.

This clonotype occurred many times. The rearrangement joins TRBV5-1 to TRBJ2-3; the D is unclear. With 6 bases removed from V and 1 base from J, the gap between germline ends came to 9 bases. The CDR3 extends over 13 amino acids. The germline V gene encodes CDR1 SGHRS and CDR2 YFSETQ. The CDR3 bases are TGCGCCAGCACCACCGAGGGCACAGATACGCAGTATTTT. Protein product: CASTTEGTDTQYF.

This clonotype was detected many times. The genes are TRBV5-1 and TRBJ1-6; 8 positions agree with TRBD1. Germline trimming cut 0 bases from V and 10 bases from J; bases unmatched to any gene: 12. This CDR3 has 17 residues. Germline V gene sequence: CDR1 SGHRS, CDR2 YFSETQ. The CDR3: CASSLDGTGDIRSPLHF. Written as DNA, the CDR3 is TGCGCCAGCAGCTTGGACGGGACAGGAGATATAAGGTCACCCCTCCACTTT.

The table lists this clonotype with many counts. The rearrangement joins TRBV5-1 to TRBJ2-7; TRBD1 or TRBD2 may be the D gene (5 bases each). This CDR3 comprises 12 residues. Trimming removed 7 bases from V and 7 bases from J, with 15 bases in between. Germline CDR1 and CDR2: SGHRS and YFSETQ. The DNA of the CDR3 is TGCGCCAGCGGAGCAGGGACGGGGGAGCAGTACTTC. It is translated as CASGAGTGEQYF.

Comments on this clonotype: Mismatch with germline at one junction end may stem from a read error. V is TRBV7-9 and J is TRBJ2-7; no clear D. The CDR3 loop spans 16 amino acids. CDR1 is SEHNR, CDR2 FQNEAQ, per germline (reference sequence). This chain's CDR3 is CASSFPVGSSSHEQYF. CDR3 bases: TGTGCCAGCAGCTTCCCCGTCGGCAGCAGCTCCCACGAGCAGTACTTC. The full variable domain, in which reference TRBV7-9 and TRBJ2-7 provide the parts outside the CDR3, is DTGVSQNPRHKITKRGQNVTFRCDPISEHNRLYWYRQTLGQGPEFLTYFQNEAQLEKSRLLSDRFSAERPKGSFSTLEIQRTEQGDSAMYLCASSFPVGSSSHEQYFGPGTRLTVT.

This clonotype was counted ten times or more. The J gene is TRBJ2-3, the V gene TRBV28; D may correspond to TRBD1 or TRBD2 (5 bases each). The CDR3 length is 16 residues. V was shortened by 3 bases and J by 3 bases, with 16 bases between the two germline ends. Germline V lookup: CDR1 MDHEN, CDR2 SYDVKM. The CDR3 spells CASSFIPGTVTDTQYF. The CDR3 DNA sequence: TGTGCCAGCAGTTTTATACCCGGGACCGTGACAGATACGCAGTATTTT.